The rows below give T cell receptor beta chains drawn from one sample of a study of T cell responses to AZD1222 COVID-19 vaccine. Profiling relied on immunoSEQ multiplex PCR, and the TCRdb table lists in-frame clones only, not all of them. The sample carries roughly 130,000 clones, roughly 93% recorded once. The material was peripheral blood, obtained on day 0 of AZD1222 vaccination. Every receptor here comes from an adult in good health. CDR3s include the opening cysteine and the closing phenylalanine or tryptophan. Each record gives: D gene, V gene, J gene, clone size, CDR3 protein, CDR3 DNA. The D gene is left open where the match is weak. The size entry is marked missing in some rows and otherwise reads once, few, many or a size class.

D gene: TRBD2; V gene: TRBV6-2/TRBV6-3; J gene: TRBJ2-3; clone size: NA; CDR3 protein: CASSPSGRGDTQYF; CDR3 DNA: TGTGCCAGCAGTCCCAGCGGGAGGGGAGATACGCAGTATTTT
D gene: TRBD1; V gene: TRBV9; J gene: TRBJ1-3; clone size: NA; CDR3 protein: CASSVEQGAKGNTIYF; CDR3 DNA: TGTGCCAGCAGCGTAGAACAGGGGGCTAAGGGAAACACCATATATTTT
D gene: NA; V gene: TRBV27; J gene: TRBJ1-1; clone size: NA; CDR3 protein: CASSPGHNTEAFF; CDR3 DNA: TGTGCCAGCAGTCCGGGACATAACACTGAAGCTTTCTTT
D gene: NA; V gene: TRBV7-9; J gene: TRBJ1-1; clone size: NA; CDR3 protein: CASSSMRGEAFF; CDR3 DNA: TGTGCCAGCAGCTCAATGAGGGGTGAGGCTTTCTTT
D gene: TRBD1; V gene: TRBV7-2; J gene: TRBJ1-4; clone size: NA; CDR3 protein: CASSLGQGLGEKLFF; CDR3 DNA: TGTGCCAGCAGCTTAGGACAGGGGTTGGGTGAAAAACTGTTTTTT
D gene: NA; V gene: TRBV6-6; J gene: TRBJ2-7; clone size: few; CDR3 protein: CASSPLRAYEQYF; CDR3 DNA: TGTGCCAGCAGTCCTCTAAGAGCCTACGAGCAGTACTTC
D gene: NA; V gene: TRBV27; J gene: TRBJ1-5; clone size: NA; CDR3 protein: CASSPHPQEFSNQPQHF; CDR3 DNA: TGTGCCAGCAGTCCACACCCACAGGAGTTTAGCAATCAGCCCCAGCATTTT
D gene: TRBD1; V gene: TRBV7-6; J gene: TRBJ1-1; clone size: NA; CDR3 protein: CASSLASRQGAEAFF; CDR3 DNA: TGTGCCAGCAGCTTAGCGTCCCGACAGGGCGCTGAAGCTTTCTTT
D gene: TRBD2; V gene: TRBV28; J gene: TRBJ2-7; clone size: once; CDR3 protein: CASSSGLAGGAEQYF; CDR3 DNA: TGTGCCAGCAGTTCTGGACTAGCGGGAGGAGCCGAGCAGTACTTC
D gene: TRBD2; V gene: TRBV5-4; J gene: TRBJ2-7; clone size: NA; CDR3 protein: CASSLDFGGLANEQYF; CDR3 DNA: TGTGCCAGCAGCCTCGACTTTGGGGGACTAGCTAACGAGCAGTACTTC
D gene: NA; V gene: TRBV7-9; J gene: TRBJ2-2; clone size: NA; CDR3 protein: CASSLIGYTGELFF; CDR3 DNA: TGTGCCAGCAGCTTAATAGGGTACACCGGGGAGCTGTTTTTT
D gene: NA; V gene: TRBV18; J gene: TRBJ2-6; clone size: NA; CDR3 protein: CASSPQHSGANVLTF; CDR3 DNA: TGTGCCAGCTCACCACAGCACTCTGGGGCCAACGTCCTGACTTTC
D gene: NA; V gene: TRBV2; J gene: TRBJ2-1; clone size: NA; CDR3 protein: CASSEARTYNEQFF; CDR3 DNA: TGTGCCAGCAGTGAGGCAAGGACCTACAATGAGCAGTTCTTC
D gene: NA; V gene: TRBV9; J gene: TRBJ2-1; clone size: few; CDR3 protein: CASSVGGQGKNEQFF; CDR3 DNA: TGTGCCAGCAGCGTAGGAGGGCAGGGGAAGAATGAGCAGTTCTTC
D gene: TRBD2; V gene: TRBV11-3; J gene: TRBJ2-1; clone size: once; CDR3 protein: CASSASGSSYNEQFF; CDR3 DNA: TGTGCCAGCAGCGCTAGCGGGAGCTCCTACAATGAGCAGTTCTTC
D gene: NA; V gene: TRBV5-4; J gene: TRBJ1-2; clone size: NA; CDR3 protein: CASSFEGPYGYTF; CDR3 DNA: TGTGCCAGCAGCTTTGAGGGTCCCTATGGCTACACCTTC
D gene: NA; V gene: TRBV20-1; J gene: TRBJ1-2; clone size: NA; CDR3 protein: CSASNPTYGYTF; CDR3 DNA: TGCAGTGCTAGTAACCCGACATATGGCTACACCTTC
D gene: NA; V gene: TRBV9; J gene: TRBJ2-6; clone size: NA; CDR3 protein: CASSVEATGANVLTF; CDR3 DNA: TGTGCCAGCAGCGTAGAGGCTACTGGGGCCAACGTCCTGACTTTC
D gene: NA; V gene: TRBV12-3/TRBV12-4; J gene: TRBJ1-1; clone size: few; CDR3 protein: CASSFAENTEAFF; CDR3 DNA: TGTGCCAGCAGTTTTGCGGAGAACACTGAAGCTTTCTTT
D gene: NA; V gene: TRBV5-8; J gene: TRBJ1-2; clone size: NA; CDR3 protein: CASSSPGVDYGYTF; CDR3 DNA: TGTGCCAGCAGTTCTCCGGGGGTGGACTATGGCTACACCTTC
D gene: NA; V gene: TRBV28; J gene: TRBJ2-1; clone size: NA; CDR3 protein: CASSSAGTVINEQFF; CDR3 DNA: TGTGCCAGCAGTTCCGCCGGGACGGTCATCAATGAGCAGTTCTTC
D gene: TRBD1; V gene: TRBV10-3; J gene: TRBJ1-6; clone size: NA; CDR3 protein: CAISDPGTGDNSPLHF; CDR3 DNA: TGTGCCATCAGTGACCCCGGGACAGGGGATAATTCACCCCTCCACTTT
D gene: NA; V gene: TRBV28; J gene: TRBJ2-7; clone size: NA; CDR3 protein: CASSLKWWSSYEQYF; CDR3 DNA: TGTGCCAGCAGTTTGAAATGGTGGAGCTCCTACGAGCAGTACTTC
D gene: NA; V gene: TRBV19; J gene: TRBJ1-5; clone size: NA; CDR3 protein: CASTPGFQPQHF; CDR3 DNA: TGTGCCAGCACGCCAGGTTTCCAGCCCCAGCATTTT
D gene: TRBD1; V gene: TRBV29-1; J gene: TRBJ2-1; clone size: NA; CDR3 protein: CSAGQGPYNEQFF; CDR3 DNA: TGCAGCGCAGGACAGGGCCCCTACAATGAGCAGTTCTTC
D gene: NA; V gene: TRBV10-3; J gene: TRBJ1-1; clone size: once; CDR3 protein: CAITPGLYTEAFF; CDR3 DNA: TGTGCCATCACCCCCGGACTGTACACTGAAGCTTTCTTT
D gene: NA; V gene: TRBV30; J gene: TRBJ2-1; clone size: NA; CDR3 protein: CAWRGGNEQFF; CDR3 DNA: TGTGCCTGGAGGGGCGGGAATGAGCAGTTCTTC
D gene: NA; V gene: TRBV29-1; J gene: TRBJ2-3; clone size: NA; CDR3 protein: CSVEGLSTDTQYF; CDR3 DNA: TGCAGCGTGGAGGGTCTTAGCACAGATACGCAGTATTTT
D gene: NA; V gene: TRBV4-1; J gene: TRBJ1-1; clone size: NA; CDR3 protein: CASSPIRTGGNTEAFF; CDR3 DNA: TGCGCCAGCAGCCCCATCCGAACCGGGGGGAACACTGAAGCTTTCTTT
D gene: NA; V gene: TRBV28; J gene: TRBJ1-4; clone size: NA; CDR3 protein: CASSSLGGATNEKLFF; CDR3 DNA: TGTGCCAGCAGTTCCCTAGGGGGGGCGACTAATGAAAAACTGTTTTTT